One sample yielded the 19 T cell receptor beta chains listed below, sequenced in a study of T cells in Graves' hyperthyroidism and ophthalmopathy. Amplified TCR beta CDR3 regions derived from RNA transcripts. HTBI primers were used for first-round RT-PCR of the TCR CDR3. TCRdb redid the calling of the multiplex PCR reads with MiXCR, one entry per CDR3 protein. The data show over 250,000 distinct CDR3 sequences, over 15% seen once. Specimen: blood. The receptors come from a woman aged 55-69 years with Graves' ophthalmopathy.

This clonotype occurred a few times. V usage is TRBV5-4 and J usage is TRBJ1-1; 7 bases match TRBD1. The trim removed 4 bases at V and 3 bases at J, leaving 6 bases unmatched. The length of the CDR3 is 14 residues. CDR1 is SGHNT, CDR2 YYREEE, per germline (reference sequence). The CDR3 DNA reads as TGTGCCAGCAGCCTGCAGGGGGTAGACACTGAAGCTTTCTTT. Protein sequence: CASSLQGVDTEAFF.

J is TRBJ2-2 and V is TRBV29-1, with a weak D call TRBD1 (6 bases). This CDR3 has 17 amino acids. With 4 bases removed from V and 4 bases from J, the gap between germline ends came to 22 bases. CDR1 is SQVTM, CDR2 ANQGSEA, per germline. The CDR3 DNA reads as TGCAGCGTTGTAAGGGGGTCAGGCAAAGGGCCCACCGGGGAGCTGTTTTTT. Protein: CSVVRGSGKGPTGELFF.

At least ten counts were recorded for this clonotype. The CDR3: CASSPNTNNEQFF. CDR3 coding DNA: TGTGCCAGCTCACCAAACACCAACAATGAGCAGTTCTTC. The rearrangement links TRBV18 to TRBJ2-1; no clear D. Between the trimmed V and J ends, which lost 2 bases and 5 bases, there was a span of 7 bases. Germline CDR1 KGHSH, CDR2 LQKENI. This CDR3 spans 13 amino acids. Full variable domain (outside the CDR3, taken from reference TRBV18 and TRBJ2-1): NAGVMQNPRHLVRRRGQEARLRCSPMKGHSHVYWYRQLPEEGLKFMVYLQKENIIDESGMPKERFSAEFPKEGPSILRIQQVVRGDSAAYFCASSPNTNNEQFFGPGTRLTVL.

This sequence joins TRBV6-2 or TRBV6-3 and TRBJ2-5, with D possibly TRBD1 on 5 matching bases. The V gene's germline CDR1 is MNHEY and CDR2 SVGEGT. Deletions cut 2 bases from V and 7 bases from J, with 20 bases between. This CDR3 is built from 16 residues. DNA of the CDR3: TGTGCCAGCAGTTACAATCTGGGCAAGAGAACAGGGACCCAGTACTTC. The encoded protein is CASSYNLGKRTGTQYF.

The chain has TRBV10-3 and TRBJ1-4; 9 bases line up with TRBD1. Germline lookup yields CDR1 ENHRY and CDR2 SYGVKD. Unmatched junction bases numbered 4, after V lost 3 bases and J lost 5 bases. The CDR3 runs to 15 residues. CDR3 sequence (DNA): TGTGCCATCAGTGAACCGGGACAGGGAAATGAAAAACTGTTTTTT. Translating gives CAISEPGQGNEKLFF.

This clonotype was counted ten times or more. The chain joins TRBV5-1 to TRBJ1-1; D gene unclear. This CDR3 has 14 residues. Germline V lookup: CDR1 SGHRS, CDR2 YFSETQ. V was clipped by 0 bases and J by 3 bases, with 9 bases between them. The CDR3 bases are TGCGCCAGCAGCTTGGGGACGGCCTACACTGAAGCTTTCTTT. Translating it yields CASSLGTAYTEAFF.

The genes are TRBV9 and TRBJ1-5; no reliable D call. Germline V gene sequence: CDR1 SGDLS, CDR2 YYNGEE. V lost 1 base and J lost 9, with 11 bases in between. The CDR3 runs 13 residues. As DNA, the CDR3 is TGTGCCAGCAGCGTAAAAGCCTGGGGGCCCCAGCATTTT. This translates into CASSVKAWGPQHF.

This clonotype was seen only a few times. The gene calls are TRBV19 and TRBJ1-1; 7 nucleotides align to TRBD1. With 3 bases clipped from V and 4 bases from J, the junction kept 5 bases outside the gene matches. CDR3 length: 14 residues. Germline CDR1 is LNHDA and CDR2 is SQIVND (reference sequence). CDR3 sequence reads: CASSMGQSSTEAFF. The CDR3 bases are TGTGCCAGTAGTATGGGACAGTCTTCCACTGAAGCTTTCTTT.

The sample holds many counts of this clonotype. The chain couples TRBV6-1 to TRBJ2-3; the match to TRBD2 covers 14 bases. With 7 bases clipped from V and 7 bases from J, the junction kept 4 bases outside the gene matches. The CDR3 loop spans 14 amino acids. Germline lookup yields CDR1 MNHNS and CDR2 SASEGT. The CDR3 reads CASMGTSGRYTQYF. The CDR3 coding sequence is TGTGCCAGCATGGGGACTAGCGGGAGATATACGCAGTATTTT.

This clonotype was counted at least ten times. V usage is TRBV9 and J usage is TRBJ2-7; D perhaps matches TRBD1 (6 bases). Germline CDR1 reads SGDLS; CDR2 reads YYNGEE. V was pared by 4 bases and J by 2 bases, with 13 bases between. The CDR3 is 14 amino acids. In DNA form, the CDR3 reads TGTGCCAGCAGCCCGGGGACACGCACCTACGAGCAGTACTTC. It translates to CASSPGTRTYEQYF.

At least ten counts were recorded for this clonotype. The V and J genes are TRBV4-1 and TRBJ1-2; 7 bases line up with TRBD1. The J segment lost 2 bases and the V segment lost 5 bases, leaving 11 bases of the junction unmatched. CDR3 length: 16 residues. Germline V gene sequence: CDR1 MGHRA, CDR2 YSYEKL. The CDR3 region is CASSDNSGQRNYGYTF. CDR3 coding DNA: TGCGCCAGCAGCGATAACTCGGGACAGCGAAACTATGGCTACACCTTC.

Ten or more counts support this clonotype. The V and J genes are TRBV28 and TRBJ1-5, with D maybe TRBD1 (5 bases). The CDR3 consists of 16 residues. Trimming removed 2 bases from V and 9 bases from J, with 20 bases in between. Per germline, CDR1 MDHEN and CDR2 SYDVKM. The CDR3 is CASSLEGRGATWPQHF. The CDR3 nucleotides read TGTGCCAGCAGTTTAGAAGGTCGGGGCGCGACCTGGCCCCAGCATTTT.

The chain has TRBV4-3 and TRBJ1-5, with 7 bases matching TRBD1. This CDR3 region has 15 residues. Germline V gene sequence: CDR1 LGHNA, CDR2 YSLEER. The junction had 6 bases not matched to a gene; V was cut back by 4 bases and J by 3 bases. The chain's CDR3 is CASSPFTGVNQPQHF. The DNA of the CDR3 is TGCGCCAGCAGCCCCTTTACAGGGGTCAATCAGCCCCAGCATTTT.

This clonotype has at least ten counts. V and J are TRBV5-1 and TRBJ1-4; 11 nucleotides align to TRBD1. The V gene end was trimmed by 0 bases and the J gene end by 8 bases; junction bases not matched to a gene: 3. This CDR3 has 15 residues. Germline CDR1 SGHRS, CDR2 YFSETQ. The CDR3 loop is CASSLAGTGGEKLFF. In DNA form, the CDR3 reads TGCGCCAGCAGCTTGGCCGGGACAGGGGGGGAAAAACTGTTTTTT.

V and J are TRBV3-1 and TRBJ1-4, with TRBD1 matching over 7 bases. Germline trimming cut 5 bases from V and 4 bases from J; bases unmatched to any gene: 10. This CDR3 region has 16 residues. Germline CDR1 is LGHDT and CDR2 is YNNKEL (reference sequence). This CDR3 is CASSVNPGTVNEKLFF. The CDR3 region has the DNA TGTGCCAGCAGCGTAAATCCCGGGACAGTTAATGAAAAACTGTTTTTT.

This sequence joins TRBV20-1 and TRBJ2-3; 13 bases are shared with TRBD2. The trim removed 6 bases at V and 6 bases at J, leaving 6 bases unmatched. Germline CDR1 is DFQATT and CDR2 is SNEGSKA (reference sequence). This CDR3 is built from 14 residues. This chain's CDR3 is CSAPRTSGSDTQYF. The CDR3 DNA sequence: TGCAGTGCGCCACGGACTAGCGGGAGTGATACGCAGTATTTT.

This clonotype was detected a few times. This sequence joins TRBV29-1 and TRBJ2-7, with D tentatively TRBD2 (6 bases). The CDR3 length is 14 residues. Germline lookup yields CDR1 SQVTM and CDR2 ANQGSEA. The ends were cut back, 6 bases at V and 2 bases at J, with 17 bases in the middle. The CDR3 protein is CSVGEVAETYEQYF. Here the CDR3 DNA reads TGCAGCGTAGGGGAGGTGGCGGAGACCTACGAGCAGTACTTC.

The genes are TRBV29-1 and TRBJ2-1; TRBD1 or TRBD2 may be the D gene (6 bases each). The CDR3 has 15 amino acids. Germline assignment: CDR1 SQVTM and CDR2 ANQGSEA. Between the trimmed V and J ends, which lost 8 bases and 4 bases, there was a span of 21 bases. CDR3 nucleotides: TGCAGCATCGCGGGAAAGGGGGGAATTTACAATGAGCAGTTCTTC. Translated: CSIAGKGGIYNEQFF.

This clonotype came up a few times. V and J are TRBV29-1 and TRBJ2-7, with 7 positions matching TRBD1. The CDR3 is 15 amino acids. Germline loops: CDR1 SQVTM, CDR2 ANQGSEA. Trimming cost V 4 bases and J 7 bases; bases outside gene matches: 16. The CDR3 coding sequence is TGCAGCGTTGGAGACAGGGCAGTCGGGCTAGGGGAGCAGTACTTC. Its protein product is CSVGDRAVGLGEQYF.